This T cell receptor beta chain was recorded in a study of beta chain features in type 1 diabetes. CDR3 length: 15 amino acids. CDR1 and CDR2 (germline): SNHLY, FYNNEI. Since all of the isolated RNA was reverse transcribed, expressed TCRB transcripts were what got sequenced. The average read count of naive, central memory and regulatory T cell samples was a few million. TCRdb keeps only in-frame clones here, not all; method: immunoSEQ multiplex PCR. The sample lists about 300,000 clones, about 8.5% occurring once. General study points: VDJ junctions from type 1 diabetes patients carried fewer insertions and larger deletions.

As to this clone: Its antigen is currently unknown.

The sequence was collected from a woman aged 18-30 years in good health. Sequenced: central memory CD4+ T cells from blood. V gene TRBV2 combines with J gene TRBJ2-5; 8 bases line up with TRBD1. The J call may be incorrect, as the DNA end agrees better with TRBJ2-7. The CDR3 DNA reads TGTGCCAGCAGCCCCTCCGGGACAGGCCTCTACGAGCAGTACTTC. Protein product: CASSPSGTGLYEQYF.